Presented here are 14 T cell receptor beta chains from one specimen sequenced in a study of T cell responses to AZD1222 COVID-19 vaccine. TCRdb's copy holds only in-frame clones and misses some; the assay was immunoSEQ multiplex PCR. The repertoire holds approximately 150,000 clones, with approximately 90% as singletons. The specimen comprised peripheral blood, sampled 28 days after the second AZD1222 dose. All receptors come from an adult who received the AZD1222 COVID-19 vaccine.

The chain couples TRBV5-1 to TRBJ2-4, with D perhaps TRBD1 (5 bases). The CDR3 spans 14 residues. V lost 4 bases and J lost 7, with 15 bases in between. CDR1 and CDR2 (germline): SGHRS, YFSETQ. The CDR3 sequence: CASSDDRSANIQYF. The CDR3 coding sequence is TGCGCCAGCAGCGACGACAGATCAGCCAACATTCAGTACTTC.

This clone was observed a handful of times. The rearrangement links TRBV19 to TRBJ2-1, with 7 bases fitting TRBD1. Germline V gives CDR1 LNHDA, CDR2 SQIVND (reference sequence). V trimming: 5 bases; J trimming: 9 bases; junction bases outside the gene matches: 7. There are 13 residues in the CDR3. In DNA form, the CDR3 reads TGTGCCAGTAGTCAACAGGGGAAAGGTGAGCAGTTCTTC. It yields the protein CASSQQGKGEQFF.

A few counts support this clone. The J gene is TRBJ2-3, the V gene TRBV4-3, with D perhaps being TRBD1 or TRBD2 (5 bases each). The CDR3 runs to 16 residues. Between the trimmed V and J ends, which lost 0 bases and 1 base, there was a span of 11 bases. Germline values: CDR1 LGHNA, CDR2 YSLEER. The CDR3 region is CASSQDYGTGTDTQYF. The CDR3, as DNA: TGCGCCAGCAGCCAAGATTACGGGACCGGCACAGATACGCAGTATTTT.

The CDR3 sequence: CASSLRALTGGDGYTF. The CDR3 DNA reads as TGCGCCAGCAGCTTGAGGGCTTTGACAGGGGGCGATGGCTACACCTTC. The chain combines TRBV5-1 with TRBJ1-2, with 10 bases aligning to TRBD1. CDR1 SGHRS and CDR2 YFSETQ come from the germline V gene. The CDR3 is made up of 16 amino acids. After removal of 1 base from V and 6 bases from J, the junction contained 9 bases not matched to a gene.

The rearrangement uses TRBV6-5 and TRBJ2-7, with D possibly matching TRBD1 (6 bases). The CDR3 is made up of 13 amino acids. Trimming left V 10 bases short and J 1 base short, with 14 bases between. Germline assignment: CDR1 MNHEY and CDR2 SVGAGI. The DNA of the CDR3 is TGTGCCACGGAAGGGGGACCTTCCTACGAGCAGTACTTC. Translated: CATEGGPSYEQYF.

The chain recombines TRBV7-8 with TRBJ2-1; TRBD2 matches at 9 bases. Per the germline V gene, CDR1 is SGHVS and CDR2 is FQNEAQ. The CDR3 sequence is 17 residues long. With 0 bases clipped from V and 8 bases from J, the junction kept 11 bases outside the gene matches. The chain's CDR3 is CASSLAEDSGRSDEQFF. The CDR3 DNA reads TGTGCCAGCAGCTTAGCTGAGGATAGCGGGAGATCCGATGAGCAGTTCTTC.

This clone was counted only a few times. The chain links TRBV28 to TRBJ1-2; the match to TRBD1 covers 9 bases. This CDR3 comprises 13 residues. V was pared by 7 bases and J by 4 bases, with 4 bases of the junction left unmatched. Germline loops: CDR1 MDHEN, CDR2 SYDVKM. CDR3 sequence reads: CASTKDRGYGYTF. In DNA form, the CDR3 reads TGTGCCAGCACCAAGGACAGGGGCTATGGCTACACCTTC.

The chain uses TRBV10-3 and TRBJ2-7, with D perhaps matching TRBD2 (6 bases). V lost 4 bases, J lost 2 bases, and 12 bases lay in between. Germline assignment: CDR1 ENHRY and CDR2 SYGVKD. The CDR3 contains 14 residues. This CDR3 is CAISGVAGTYEQYF. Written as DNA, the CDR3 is TGTGCCATCAGTGGGGTGGCGGGGACCTACGAGCAGTACTTC.

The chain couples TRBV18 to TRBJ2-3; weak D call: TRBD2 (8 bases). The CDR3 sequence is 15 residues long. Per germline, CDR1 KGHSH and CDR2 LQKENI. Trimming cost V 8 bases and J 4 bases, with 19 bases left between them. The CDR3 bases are TGTGCCAGCCGACTATTTAGCGGGACAGCAGATACGCAGTATTTT. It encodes CASRLFSGTADTQYF.

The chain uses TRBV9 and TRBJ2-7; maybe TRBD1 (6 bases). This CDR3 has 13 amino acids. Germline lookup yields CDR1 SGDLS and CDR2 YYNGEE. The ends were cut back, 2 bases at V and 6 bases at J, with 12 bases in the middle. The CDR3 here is CASSVLGAGEQYF. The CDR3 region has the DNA TGTGCCAGCAGCGTCTTGGGGGCCGGCGAGCAGTACTTC.

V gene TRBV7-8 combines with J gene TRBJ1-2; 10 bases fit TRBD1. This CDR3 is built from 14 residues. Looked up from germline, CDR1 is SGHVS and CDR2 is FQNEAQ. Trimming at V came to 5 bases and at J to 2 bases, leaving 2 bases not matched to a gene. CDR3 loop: CASSKGQGNYGYTF. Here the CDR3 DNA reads TGTGCCAGCAGCAAGGGACAGGGGAACTATGGCTACACCTTC.

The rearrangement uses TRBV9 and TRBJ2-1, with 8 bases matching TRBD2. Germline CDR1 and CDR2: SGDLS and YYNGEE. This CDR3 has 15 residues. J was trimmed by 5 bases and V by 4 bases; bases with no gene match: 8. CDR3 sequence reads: CASSPRTSKDNEQFF. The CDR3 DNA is TGTGCCAGCAGCCCCCGGACTAGCAAGGACAATGAGCAGTTCTTC.

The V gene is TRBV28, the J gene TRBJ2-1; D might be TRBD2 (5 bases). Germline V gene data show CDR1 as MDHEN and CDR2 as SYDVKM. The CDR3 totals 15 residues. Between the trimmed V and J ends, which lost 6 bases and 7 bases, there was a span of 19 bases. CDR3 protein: CASSRTTSGYNEQFF. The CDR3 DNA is TGTGCCAGCAGCCGAACTACCAGCGGATATAATGAGCAGTTCTTC.

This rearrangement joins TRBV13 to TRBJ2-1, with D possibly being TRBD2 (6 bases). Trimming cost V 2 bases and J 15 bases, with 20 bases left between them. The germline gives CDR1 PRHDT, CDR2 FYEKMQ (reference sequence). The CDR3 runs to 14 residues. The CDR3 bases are TGTGCCAGCAGCTTACTAGCGTCCTCCCGCAGGGCGTTCTTC. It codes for CASSLLASSRRAFF.